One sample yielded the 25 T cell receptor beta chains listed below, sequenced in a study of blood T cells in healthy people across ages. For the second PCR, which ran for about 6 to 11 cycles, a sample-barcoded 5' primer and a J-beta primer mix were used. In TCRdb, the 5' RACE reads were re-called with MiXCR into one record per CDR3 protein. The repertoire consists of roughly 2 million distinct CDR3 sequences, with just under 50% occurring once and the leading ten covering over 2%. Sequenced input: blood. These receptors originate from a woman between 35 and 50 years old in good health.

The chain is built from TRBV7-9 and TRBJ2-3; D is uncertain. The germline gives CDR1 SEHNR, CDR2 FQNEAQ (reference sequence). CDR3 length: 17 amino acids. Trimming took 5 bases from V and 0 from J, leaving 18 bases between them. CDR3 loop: CASSRPSSGTSTDTQYF. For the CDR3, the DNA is TGTGCCAGCAGCCGTCCCTCGTCCGGCACTAGCACAGATACGCAGTATTTT.

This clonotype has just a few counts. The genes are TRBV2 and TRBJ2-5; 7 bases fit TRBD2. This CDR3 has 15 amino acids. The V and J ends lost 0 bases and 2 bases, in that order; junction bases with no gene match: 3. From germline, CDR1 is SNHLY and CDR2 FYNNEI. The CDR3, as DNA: TGTGCCAGCAGTGAAGCGCGGGGGAAACAAGAGACCCAGTACTTC. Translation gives CASSEARGKQETQYF.

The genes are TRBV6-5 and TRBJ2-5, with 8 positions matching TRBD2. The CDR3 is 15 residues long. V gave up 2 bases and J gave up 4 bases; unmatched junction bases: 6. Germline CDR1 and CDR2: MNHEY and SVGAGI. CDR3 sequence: CASSYDGGARETQYF. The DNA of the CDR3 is TGTGCCAGCAGTTACGACGGGGGGGCTCGAGAGACCCAGTACTTC.

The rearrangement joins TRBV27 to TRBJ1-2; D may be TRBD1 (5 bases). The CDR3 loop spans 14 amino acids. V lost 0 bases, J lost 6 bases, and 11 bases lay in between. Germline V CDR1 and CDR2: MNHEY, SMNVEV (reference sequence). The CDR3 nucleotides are TGTGCCAGCAGTTTATCTTCAGGGTCACATGGCTACACCTTC. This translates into CASSLSSGSHGYTF.

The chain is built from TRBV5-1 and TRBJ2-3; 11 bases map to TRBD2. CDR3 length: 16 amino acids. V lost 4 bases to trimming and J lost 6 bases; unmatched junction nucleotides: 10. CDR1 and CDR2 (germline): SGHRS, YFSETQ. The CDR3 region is CASSLTSGGVQDTQYF. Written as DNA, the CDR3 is TGCGCCAGCAGCCTAACTAGCGGGGGTGTTCAGGATACGCAGTATTTT. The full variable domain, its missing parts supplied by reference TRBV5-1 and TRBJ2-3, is KAGVTQTPRYLIKTRGQQVTLSCSPISGHRSVSWYQQTPGQGLQFLFEYFSETQRNKGNFPGRFSGRQFSNSRSEMNVSTLELGDSALYLCASSLTSGGVQDTQYFGPGTRLTVL.

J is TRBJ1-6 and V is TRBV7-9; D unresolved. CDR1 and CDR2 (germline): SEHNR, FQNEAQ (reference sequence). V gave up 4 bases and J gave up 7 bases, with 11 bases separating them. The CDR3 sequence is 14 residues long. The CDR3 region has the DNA TGTGCCAGCAGCTCTTCGAGGGAGAATTCACCCCTCCACTTT. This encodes CASSSSRENSPLHF.

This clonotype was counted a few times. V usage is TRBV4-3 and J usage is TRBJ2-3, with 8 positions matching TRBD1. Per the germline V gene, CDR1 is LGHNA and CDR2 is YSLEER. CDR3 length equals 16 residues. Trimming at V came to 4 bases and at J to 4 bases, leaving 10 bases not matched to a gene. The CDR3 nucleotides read TGCGCCAGCAGCCCAAGTCACGTACAGGGGGCAGATACGCAGTATTTT. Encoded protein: CASSPSHVQGADTQYF.

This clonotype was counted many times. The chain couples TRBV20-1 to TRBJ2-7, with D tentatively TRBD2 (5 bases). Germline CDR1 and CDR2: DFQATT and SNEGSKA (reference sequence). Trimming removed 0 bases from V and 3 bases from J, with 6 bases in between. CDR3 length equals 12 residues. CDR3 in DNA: TGCAGTGCTAGAGATGGGAGCTACGAGCAGTACTTC. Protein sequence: CSARDGSYEQYF.

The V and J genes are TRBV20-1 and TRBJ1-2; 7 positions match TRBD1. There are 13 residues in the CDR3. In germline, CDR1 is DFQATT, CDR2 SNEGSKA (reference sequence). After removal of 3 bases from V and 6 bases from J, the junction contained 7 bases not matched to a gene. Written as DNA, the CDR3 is TGCAGTGCTAGTCACAGGGGAGGCGATGGCTACACCTTC. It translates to CSASHRGGDGYTF.

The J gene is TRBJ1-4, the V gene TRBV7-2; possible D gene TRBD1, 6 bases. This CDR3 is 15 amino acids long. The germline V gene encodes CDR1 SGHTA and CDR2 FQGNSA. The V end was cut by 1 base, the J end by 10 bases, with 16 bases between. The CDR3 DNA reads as TGTGCCAGCAGCTTAGGGGGGGCCCCCTACTTAAAACTGTTTTTT. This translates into CASSLGGAPYLKLFF.

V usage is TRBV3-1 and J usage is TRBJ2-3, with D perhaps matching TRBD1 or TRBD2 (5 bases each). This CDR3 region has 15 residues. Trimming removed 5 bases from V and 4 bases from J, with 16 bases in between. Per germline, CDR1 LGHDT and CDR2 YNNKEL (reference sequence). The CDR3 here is CASSFRTRGADTQYF. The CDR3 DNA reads TGTGCCAGCAGCTTTCGGACACGAGGGGCAGATACGCAGTATTTT.

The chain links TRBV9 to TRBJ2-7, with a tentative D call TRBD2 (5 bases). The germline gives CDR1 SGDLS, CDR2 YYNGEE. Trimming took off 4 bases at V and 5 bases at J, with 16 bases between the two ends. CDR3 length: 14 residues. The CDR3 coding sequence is TGTGCCAGCAGCCCGGGGATTCTCCCCCACGAGCAGTACTTC. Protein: CASSPGILPHEQYF.

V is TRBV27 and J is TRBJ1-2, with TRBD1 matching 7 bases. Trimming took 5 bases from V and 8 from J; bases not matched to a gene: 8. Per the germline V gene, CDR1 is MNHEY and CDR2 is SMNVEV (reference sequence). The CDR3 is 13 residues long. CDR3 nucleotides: TGTGCCAGCAGTGTAGCCAGGGGGGACGGCTACACCTTC. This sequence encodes CASSVARGDGYTF.

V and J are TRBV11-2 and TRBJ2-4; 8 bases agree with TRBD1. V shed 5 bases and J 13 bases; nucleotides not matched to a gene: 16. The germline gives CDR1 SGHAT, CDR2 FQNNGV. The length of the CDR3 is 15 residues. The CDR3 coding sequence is TGTGCCAGCAGCCGCCGGGACAGGAGTTCCGGGGAGCAGTACTTC. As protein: CASSRRDRSSGEQYF.

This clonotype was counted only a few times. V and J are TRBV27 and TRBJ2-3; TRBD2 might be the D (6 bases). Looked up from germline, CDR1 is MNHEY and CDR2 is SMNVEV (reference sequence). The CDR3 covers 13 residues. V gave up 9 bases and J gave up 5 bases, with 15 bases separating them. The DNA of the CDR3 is TGTGCCAGGGTTAGTAGGGGAGGAGATACGCAGTATTTT. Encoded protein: CARVSRGGDTQYF.

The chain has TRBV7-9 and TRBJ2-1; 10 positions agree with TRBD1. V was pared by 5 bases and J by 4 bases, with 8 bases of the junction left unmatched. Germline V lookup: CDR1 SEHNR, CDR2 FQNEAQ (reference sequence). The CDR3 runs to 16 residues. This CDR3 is CASSRLDRGHYNEQFF. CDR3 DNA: TGTGCCAGCAGCCGCCTAGACAGGGGGCATTACAATGAGCAGTTCTTC.

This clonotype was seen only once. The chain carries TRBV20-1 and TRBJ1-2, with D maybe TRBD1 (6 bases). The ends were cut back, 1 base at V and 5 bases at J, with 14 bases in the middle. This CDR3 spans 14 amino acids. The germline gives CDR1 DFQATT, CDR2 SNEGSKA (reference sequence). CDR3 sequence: CSARGGAKVYGYTF. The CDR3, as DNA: TGCAGTGCTAGAGGGGGGGCTAAGGTTTATGGCTACACCTTC.

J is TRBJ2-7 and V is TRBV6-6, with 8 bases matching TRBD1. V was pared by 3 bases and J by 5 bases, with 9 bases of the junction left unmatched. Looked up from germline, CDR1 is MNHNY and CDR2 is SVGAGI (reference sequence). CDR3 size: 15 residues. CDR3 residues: CASSYRTGRYDEQYF. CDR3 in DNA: TGTGCCAGCAGTTATCGGACAGGGAGGTACGACGAGCAGTACTTC.

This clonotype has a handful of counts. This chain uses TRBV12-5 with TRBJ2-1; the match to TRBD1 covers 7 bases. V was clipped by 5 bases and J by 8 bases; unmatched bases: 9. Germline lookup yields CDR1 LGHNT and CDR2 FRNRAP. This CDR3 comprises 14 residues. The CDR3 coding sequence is TGTGCTAGTGGTCTACAGGGGCCCAACGATGAGCAGTTCTTC. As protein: CASGLQGPNDEQFF.

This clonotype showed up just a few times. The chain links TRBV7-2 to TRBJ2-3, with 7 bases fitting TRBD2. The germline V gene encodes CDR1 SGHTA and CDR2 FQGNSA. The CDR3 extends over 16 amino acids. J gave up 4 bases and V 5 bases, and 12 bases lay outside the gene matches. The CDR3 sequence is CASSHARTGRADTQYF. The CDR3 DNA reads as TGTGCCAGCAGCCATGCCCGGACGGGGAGGGCAGATACGCAGTATTTT.

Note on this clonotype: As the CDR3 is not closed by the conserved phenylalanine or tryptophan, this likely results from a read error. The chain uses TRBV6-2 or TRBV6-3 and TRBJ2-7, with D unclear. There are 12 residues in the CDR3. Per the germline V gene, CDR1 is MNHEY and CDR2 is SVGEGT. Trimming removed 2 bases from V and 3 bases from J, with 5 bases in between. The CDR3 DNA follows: TGTGCCAGCAGTTACCCCGACTACGAGCAGTACTTG. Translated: CASSYPDYEQYL.

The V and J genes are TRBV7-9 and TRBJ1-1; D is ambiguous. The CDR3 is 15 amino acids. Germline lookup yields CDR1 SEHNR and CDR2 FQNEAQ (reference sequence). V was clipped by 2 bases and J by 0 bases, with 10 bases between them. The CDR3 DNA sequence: TGTGCCAGCAGCTTACTTGGCAATATGAACACTGAAGCTTTCTTT. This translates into CASSLLGNMNTEAFF.

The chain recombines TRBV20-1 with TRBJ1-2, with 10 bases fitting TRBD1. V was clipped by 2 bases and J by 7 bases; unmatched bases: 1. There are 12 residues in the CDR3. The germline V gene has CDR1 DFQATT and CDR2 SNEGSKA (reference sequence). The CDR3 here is CSARRTGGGYTF. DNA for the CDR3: TGCAGTGCTAGAAGGACAGGGGGTGGCTACACCTTC.

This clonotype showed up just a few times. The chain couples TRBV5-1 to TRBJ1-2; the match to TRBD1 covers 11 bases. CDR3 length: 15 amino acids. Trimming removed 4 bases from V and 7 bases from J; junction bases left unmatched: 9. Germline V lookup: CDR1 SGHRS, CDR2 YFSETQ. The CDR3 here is CASSAQGQGAAGYTF. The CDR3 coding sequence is TGCGCCAGCAGCGCCCAAGGACAGGGGGCGGCTGGCTACACCTTC.

The CDR3, as DNA: TGCGCCAGCAGCCATAATGAAGGGAACTACGAGCAGTACTTC. Its translation is CASSHNEGNYEQYF. This sequence joins TRBV4-1 and TRBJ2-7; unclear D gene. The CDR3 length is 14 residues. The germline V gene encodes CDR1 MGHRA and CDR2 YSYEKL. Trimming shortened V by 3 bases and J by 3 bases, and 12 bases separated the two germline ends.